This is a list of T cell receptor beta chains from one sample in a study of OX40 agonist ivuxolimab in advanced cancers. The assay was immunoSEQ multiplex PCR, and TCRdb's table has in-frame clones only and misses some. This table has about 71,000 clones, roughly 81% appearing once. The sequences come from CD4+ or CD8+ T cells sorted from blood, collected in a trial of the OX40 agonist ivuxolimab. These receptors all come from an adult with an advanced solid tumor such as melanoma, head and neck, liver or kidney cancer. Both conserved end residues are trimmed from each CDR3. The order of the fields is D gene, V gene, J gene, CDR3 protein. The D gene is left open where the match is weak.

>NA|TRBV7-2|TRBJ1-4
ASSRQRGNEKLF
>TRBD1|TRBV30|TRBJ2-5
AWSAGAGGGKTQY
>NA|TRBV13|TRBJ1-3
ASSLSGAGNTIY
>NA|TRBV18|TRBJ1-1
ASSPGMGGLGDNTEAF
>NA|TRBV19|TRBJ2-5
ASSIGQQETQY
>NA|TRBV5-1|TRBJ2-3
ASSFQGSGTDTQY
>NA|TRBV2|TRBJ2-5
ASTVGGHGGETQY
>TRBD2|TRBV20-1|TRBJ2-1
SAGLAEQF
>NA|TRBV30|NA
AWSTKGDSFFTYEQY
>TRBD1|TRBV7-2|TRBJ2-1
ASSQGQGRRDEQF
>NA|TRBV7-3|TRBJ2-1
ASSSLPGTRNEQF
>NA|TRBV27|TRBJ1-3
ASTPTSGNTIY
>TRBD2|TRBV6-1|TRBJ2-3
ASSLLAGATDTQY
>TRBD1|TRBV19|TRBJ2-5
ASSPRQGGETQY
>TRBD2|TRBV6-1|TRBJ2-7
ASSDKTSGAYEQY
>NA|TRBV28|TRBJ2-7
ASSSRAPAHEQY
>TRBD1|TRBV11-3|TRBJ1-1
ASSLDSAGGTEAF
>TRBD2|TRBV19|TRBJ2-3
ASSISGGPTDTQY
>NA|TRBV7-9|TRBJ1-3
ASSLDREGNTIY
>NA|TRBV5-6|TRBJ2-3
ASSLGGTDTQY
>NA|TRBV29-1|TRBJ2-2
SVVFVQPTGELF
>NA|TRBV11-2|TRBJ1-5
ASSLKGFSNQPQH
>NA|TRBV7-3|TRBJ2-1
ASSLNTYNEQF
>TRBD1|TRBV19|TRBJ1-1
ASDDREDTEAF
>TRBD1|TRBV4-1|TRBJ2-6
ASSQTGAGANVLT
>NA|TRBV6-1|TRBJ1-3
ASRAGSGNTIY
>NA|TRBV5-5|TRBJ2-7
ASSLGDMDEQY
>TRBD1|TRBV27|TRBJ1-6
ASSDSGQGSPLH
>TRBD2|TRBV2|TRBJ2-1
ASNAGGANEQF
>NA|TRBV11-3|TRBJ1-2
ASSLVNSNYGYT
>TRBD1|TRBV5-1|TRBJ1-2
ASSPQGVDYGYT
>NA|TRBV7-2|TRBJ2-2
ASSLRRENTGELF
>TRBD2|TRBV5-6|TRBJ2-7
ASSGSGRSSYEQY
>TRBD1|TRBV5-7|TRBJ1-3
ASSRGTGRGNTIY
>NA|TRBV6-5|TRBJ1-5
ASRDPDQPQH
>NA|TRBV9|TRBJ1-2
ASSVGQAYGYT
>NA|TRBV30|TRBJ1-1
ACWEENTEAF
>TRBD2|TRBV6-1|TRBJ2-7
ASSPLAGAYEQY
>NA|TRBV6-5|TRBJ2-7
ASISTADSYEQY
>NA|TRBV15|TRBJ1-2
ATSPRSRFDYGYT
>TRBD2|TRBV29-1|TRBJ2-1
SVTGTSGGNEQF
>NA|TRBV18|TRBJ1-1
ASSPPGGAEAF
>NA|TRBV10-3|TRBJ2-1
ATSKAPEDEQF
>TRBD2|TRBV6-1|TRBJ2-3
ASSTAGGWDTQY
>NA|TRBV28|TRBJ2-1
ASSSLILSYNEQF
>NA|TRBV6-1|TRBJ2-6
ASSEDNSGANVLT
>TRBD2|TRBV2|TRBJ2-1
ASSEYLAGLYNEQF
>NA|TRBV5-1|TRBJ1-4
ASSSDGFQEKLF
>TRBD2|TRBV9|TRBJ2-3
ASSSGLAGSTDTQY
>NA|TRBV2|TRBJ1-6
ASRDEGFSPLH
>NA|TRBV13|TRBJ1-1
ASSLVRATEAF
>NA|TRBV19|TRBJ1-4
ASSIRQPPNEKLF
>NA|TRBV2|TRBJ1-1
ASSANVAF
>NA|TRBV9|TRBJ2-6
ASSYLGFAGANVLT
>NA|TRBV18|TRBJ1-2
ASSPSTGNDYGYT